This T cell receptor (beta chain) is drawn from a study of blood T cell repertoires in COVID-19. Sequencing used immunoSEQ multiplex PCR; TCRdb keeps in-frame clones, though not all of them. The data hold about 270,000 clones, with about 88% observed a single time. This CDR3 has 15 amino acids. J was trimmed by 2 bases and V by 8 bases; bases with no gene match: 7. Looked up from germline, CDR1 is PRHDT and CDR2 is FYEKMQ (reference sequence). The sequence came from a man between 60 and 75 years old who had recovered from COVID-19. The sample was peripheral blood. The chain links TRBV13 to TRBJ2-7; 12 bases agree with TRBD2. As DNA, the CDR3 is TGTGCCAGCGGGGCACTAGCGGGGGGCGCCTACGAGCAGTACTTC. It translates to CASGALAGGAYEQYF.